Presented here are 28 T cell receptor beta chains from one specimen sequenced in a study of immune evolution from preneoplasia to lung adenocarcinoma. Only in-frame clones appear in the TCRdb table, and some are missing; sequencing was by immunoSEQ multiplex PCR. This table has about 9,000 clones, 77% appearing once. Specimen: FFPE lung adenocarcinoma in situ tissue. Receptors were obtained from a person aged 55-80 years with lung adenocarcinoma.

CDR3 DNA sequence: TGTGCCACCAGCAGACCCCCCGACGCGGCTTGGAACACTGAAGCTTTCTTT. Translation gives CATSRPPDAAWNTEAFF. This chain uses TRBV15 with TRBJ1-1; D call uncertain. Germline values: CDR1 LNHNV, CDR2 YYDKDF (reference sequence). This CDR3 contains 17 residues. Deletions cut 2 bases from V and 1 base from J, with 17 bases between.

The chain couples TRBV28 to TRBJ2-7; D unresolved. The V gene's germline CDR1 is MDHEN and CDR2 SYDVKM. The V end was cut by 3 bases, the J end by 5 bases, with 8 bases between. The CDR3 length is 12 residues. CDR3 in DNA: TGTGCCAGCAGTTTTCCAGGCGACGAGCAGTACTTC. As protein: CASSFPGDEQYF.

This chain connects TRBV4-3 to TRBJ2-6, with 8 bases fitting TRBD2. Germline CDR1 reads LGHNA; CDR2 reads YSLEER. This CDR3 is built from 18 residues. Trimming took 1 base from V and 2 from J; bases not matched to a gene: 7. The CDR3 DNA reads TGCGCCAGCAGCCAAGTTGGGCGGGGGGCCCCTGGGGCCAACGTCCTGACTTTC. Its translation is CASSQVGRGAPGANVLTF.

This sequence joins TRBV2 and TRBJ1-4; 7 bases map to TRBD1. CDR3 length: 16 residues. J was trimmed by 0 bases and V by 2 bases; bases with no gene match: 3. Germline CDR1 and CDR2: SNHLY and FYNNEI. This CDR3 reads CASSELGQTTNEKLFF. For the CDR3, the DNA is TGTGCCAGCAGTGAACTGGGACAGACAACTAATGAAAAACTGTTTTTT.

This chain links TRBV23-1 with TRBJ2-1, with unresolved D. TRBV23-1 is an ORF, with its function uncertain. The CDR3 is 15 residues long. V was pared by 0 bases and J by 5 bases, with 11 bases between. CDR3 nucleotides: TGCGCCAGCAGTCAATCAGGTCTCCCTCACAATGAGCAGTTCTTC. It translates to CASSQSGLPHNEQFF.

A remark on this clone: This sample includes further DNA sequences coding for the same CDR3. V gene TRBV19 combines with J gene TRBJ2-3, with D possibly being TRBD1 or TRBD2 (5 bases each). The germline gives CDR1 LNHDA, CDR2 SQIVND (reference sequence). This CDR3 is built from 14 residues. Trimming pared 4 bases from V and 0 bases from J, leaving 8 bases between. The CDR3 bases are TGTGCCAGTAGTAGGGGCGGGAGCACAGATACGCAGTATTTT. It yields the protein CASSRGGSTDTQYF.

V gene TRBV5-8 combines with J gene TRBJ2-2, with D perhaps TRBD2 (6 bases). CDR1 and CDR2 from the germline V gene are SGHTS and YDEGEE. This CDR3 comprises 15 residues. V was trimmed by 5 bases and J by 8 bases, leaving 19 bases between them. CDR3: CASSYGTPGVGELFF. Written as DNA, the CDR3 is TGTGCCAGCAGTTACGGGACTCCGGGCGTAGGGGAGCTGTTTTTT. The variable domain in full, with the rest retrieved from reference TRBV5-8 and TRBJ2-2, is EAGVTQSPTHLIKTRGQQATLRCSPISGHTSVYWYQQALGLGLQFLLWYDEGEERNRGNFPPRFSGRQFPNYSSELNVNALELEDSALYLCASSYGTPGVGELFFGEGSRLTVL.

CDR3 sequence (DNA): TGTGCCATCAGCCCTAGTCCGGATGAGCAGTTCTTC. Its protein is CAISPSPDEQFF. V usage is TRBV10-3 and J usage is TRBJ2-1; unclear D gene. Trimming took off 6 bases at V and 8 bases at J, with 11 bases between the two ends. CDR1 is ENHRY and CDR2 is SYGVKD in the germline V gene. The CDR3 has 12 residues.

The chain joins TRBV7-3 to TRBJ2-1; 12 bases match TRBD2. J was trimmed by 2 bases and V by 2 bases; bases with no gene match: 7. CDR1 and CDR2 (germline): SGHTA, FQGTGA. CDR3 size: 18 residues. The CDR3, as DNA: TGTGCCAGCAGCTTATGGGCTAGCGGGGGGGTCGCCTACAATGAGCAGTTCTTC. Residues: CASSLWASGGVAYNEQFF.

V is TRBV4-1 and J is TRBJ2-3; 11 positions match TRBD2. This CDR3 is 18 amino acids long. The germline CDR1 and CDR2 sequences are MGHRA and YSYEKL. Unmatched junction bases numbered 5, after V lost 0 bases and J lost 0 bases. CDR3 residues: CASSQDPPSGGSTDTQYF. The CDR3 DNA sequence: TGCGCCAGCAGCCAAGATCCTCCTAGCGGGGGGAGCACAGATACGCAGTATTTT.

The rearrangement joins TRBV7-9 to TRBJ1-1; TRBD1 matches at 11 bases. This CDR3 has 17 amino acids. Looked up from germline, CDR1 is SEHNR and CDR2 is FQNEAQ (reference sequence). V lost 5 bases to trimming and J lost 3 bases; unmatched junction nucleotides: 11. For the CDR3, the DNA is TGTGCCAGCAGCATCGGACAGGGGGCGCGCCTGGACACTGAAGCTTTCTTT. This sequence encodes CASSIGQGARLDTEAFF.

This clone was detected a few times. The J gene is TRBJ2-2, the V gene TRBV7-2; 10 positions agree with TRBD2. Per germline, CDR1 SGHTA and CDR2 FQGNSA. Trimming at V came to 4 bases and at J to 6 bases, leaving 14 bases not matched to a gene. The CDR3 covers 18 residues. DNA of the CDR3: TGTGCCAGCAGCTCGACCCCCAGCGGGGGGGCCAGGTCCGGGGAGCTGTTTTTT. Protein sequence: CASSSTPSGGARSGELFF.

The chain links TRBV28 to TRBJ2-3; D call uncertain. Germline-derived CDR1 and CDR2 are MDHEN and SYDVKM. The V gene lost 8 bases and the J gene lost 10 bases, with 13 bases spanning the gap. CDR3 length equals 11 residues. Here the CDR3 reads CASGRSEAQYF. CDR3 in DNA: TGTGCCAGCGGGCGGAGTGAAGCGCAGTATTTT.

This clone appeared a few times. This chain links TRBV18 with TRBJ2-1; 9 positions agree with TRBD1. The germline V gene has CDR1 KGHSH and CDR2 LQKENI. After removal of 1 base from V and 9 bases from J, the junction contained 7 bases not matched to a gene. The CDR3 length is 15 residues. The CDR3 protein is CASSPLGTGSSEQFF. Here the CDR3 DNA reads TGTGCCAGCTCACCACTGGGGACAGGGAGTTCTGAGCAGTTCTTC.

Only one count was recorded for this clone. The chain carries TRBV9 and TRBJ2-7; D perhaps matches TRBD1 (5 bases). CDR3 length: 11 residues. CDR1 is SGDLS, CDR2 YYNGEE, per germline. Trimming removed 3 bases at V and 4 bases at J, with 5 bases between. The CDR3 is CASSAGYEQYF. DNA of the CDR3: TGTGCCAGCAGCGCAGGGTACGAGCAGTACTTC.

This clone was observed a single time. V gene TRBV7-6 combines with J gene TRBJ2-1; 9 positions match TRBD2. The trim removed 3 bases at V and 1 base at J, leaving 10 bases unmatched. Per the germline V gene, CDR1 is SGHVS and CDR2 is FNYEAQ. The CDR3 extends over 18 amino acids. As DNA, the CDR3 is TGTGCCAGCAGCTTGCGGGCTAGCGGGGATCCATCCTACAATGAGCAGTTCTTC. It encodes CASSLRASGDPSYNEQFF.

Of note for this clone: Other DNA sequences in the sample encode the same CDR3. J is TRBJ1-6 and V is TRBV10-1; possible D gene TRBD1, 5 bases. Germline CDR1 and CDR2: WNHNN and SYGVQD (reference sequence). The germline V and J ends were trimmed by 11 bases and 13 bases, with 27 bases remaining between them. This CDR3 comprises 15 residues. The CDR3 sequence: CAGGFTGQGISPLHF. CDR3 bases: TGCGCCGGGGGGTTCACGGGGCAGGGTATCTCTCCCCTCCACTTT.

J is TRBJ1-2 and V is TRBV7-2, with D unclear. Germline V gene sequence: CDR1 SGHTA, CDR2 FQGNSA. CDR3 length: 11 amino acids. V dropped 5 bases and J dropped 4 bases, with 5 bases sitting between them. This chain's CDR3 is CASSQLYGYTF. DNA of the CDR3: TGTGCCAGCAGCCAACTCTATGGCTACACCTTC. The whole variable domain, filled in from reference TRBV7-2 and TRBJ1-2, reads GAGVSQSPSNKVTEKGKDVELRCDPISGHTALYWYRQSLGQGLEFLIYFQGNSAPDKSGLPSDRFSAERTGGSVSTLTIQRTQQEDSAVYLCASSQLYGYTFGSGTRLTVV.

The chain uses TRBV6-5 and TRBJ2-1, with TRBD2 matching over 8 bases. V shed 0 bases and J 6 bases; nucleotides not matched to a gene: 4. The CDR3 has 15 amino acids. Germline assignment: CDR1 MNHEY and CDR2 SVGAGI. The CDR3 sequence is CASSYSAGGFNEQFF. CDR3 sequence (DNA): TGTGCCAGCAGTTACTCGGCGGGGGGTTTCAATGAGCAGTTCTTC.

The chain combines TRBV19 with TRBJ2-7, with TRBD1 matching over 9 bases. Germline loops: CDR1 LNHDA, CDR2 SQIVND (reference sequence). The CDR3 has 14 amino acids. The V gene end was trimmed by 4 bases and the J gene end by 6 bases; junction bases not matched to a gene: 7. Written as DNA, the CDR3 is TGTGCCAGTAGTACCGGACAGGGGAGAGCCGAGCAGTACTTC. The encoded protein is CASSTGQGRAEQYF.

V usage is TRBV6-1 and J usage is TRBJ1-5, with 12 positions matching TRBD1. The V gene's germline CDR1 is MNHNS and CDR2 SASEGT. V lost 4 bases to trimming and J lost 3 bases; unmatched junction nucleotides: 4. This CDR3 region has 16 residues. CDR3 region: CASSARDRGLNQPQHF. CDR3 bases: TGTGCCAGCAGTGCCCGGGACAGGGGGCTCAATCAGCCCCAGCATTTT.

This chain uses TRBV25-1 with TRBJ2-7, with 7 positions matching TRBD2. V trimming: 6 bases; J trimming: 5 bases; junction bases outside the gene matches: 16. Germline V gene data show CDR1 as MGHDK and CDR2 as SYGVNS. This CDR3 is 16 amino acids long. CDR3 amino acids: CASSPVKGLRTDEQYF. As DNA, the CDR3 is TGTGCCAGCAGCCCCGTGAAGGGACTAAGGACCGACGAGCAGTACTTC.

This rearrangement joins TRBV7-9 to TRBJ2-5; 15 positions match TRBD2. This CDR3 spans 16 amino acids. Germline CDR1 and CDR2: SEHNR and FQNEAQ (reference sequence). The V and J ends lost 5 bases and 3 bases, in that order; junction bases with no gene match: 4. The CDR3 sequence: CASSRTSGGAEETQYF. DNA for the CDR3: TGTGCCAGCAGCAGGACTAGCGGGGGGGCCGAAGAGACCCAGTACTTC. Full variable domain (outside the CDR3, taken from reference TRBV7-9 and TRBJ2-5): DTGVSQNPRHKITKRGQNVTFRCDPISEHNRLYWYRQTLGQGPEFLTYFQNEAQLEKSRLLSDRFSAERPKGSFSTLEIQRTEQGDSAMYLCASSRTSGGAEETQYFGPGTRLLVL.

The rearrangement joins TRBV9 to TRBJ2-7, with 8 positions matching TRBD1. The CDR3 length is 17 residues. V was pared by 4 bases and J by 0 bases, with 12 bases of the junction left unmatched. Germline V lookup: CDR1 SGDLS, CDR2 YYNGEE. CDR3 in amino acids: CASSPVGTGRFSYEQYF. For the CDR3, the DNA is TGTGCCAGCAGCCCAGTCGGGACAGGCCGCTTCTCCTACGAGCAGTACTTC.

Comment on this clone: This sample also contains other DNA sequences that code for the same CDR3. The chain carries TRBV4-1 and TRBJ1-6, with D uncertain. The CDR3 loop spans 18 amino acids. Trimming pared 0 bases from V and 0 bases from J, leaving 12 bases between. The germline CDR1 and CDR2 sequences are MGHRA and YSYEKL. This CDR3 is CASSQDRGRSSYNSPLHF. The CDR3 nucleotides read TGCGCCAGCAGCCAAGATCGTGGCAGGAGCTCCTATAATTCACCCCTCCACTTT.

Here the CDR3 DNA reads TGTGCCAGCAGCCGGTATGGAGGGGCAAATCAGCCCCAGCATTTT. Translation gives CASSRYGGANQPQHF. The chain is built from TRBV7-6 and TRBJ1-5; TRBD1 is a possible D gene (5 bases). V lost 5 bases to trimming and J lost 4 bases, with 15 bases between them. Germline values: CDR1 SGHVS, CDR2 FNYEAQ. This CDR3 has 15 residues.

CDR3 sequence: CASSEFVGGEFF. Here the CDR3 DNA reads TGTGCCAGCAGTGAATTTGTAGGGGGCGAGTTCTTC. The rearrangement links TRBV25-1 to TRBJ2-1; 7 nucleotides agree with TRBD1. Trimming took 1 base from V and 14 from J; bases not matched to a gene: 5. The V gene's germline CDR1 is MGHDK and CDR2 SYGVNS. This CDR3 spans 12 amino acids. Together with reference TRBV25-1 and TRBJ2-1, the CDR3 gives the full variable domain: EADIYQTPRYLVIGTGKKITLECSQTMGHDKMYWYQQDPGMELHLIHYSYGVNSTEKGDLSSESTVSRIRTEHFPLTLESARPSHTSQYLCASSEFVGGEFFGPGTRLTVL.

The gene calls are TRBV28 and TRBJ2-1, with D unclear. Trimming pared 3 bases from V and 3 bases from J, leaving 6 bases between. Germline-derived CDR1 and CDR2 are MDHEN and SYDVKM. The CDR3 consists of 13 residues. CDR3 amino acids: CASSFGYYNEQFF. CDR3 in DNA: TGTGCCAGCAGTTTTGGCTACTACAATGAGCAGTTCTTC.